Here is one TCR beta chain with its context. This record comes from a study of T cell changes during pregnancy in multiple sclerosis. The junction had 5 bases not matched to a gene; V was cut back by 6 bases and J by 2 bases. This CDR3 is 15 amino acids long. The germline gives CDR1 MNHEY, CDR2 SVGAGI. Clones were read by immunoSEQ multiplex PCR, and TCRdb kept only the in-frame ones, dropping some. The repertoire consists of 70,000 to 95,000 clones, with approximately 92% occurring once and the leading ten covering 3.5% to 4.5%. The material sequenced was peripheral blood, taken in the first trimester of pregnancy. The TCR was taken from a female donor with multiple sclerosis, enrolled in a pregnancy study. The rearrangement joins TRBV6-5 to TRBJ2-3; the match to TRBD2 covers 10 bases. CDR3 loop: CASRVAGGLTDTQYF. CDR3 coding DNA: TGTGCCAGCAGGGTAGCGGGGGGCCTCACAGATACGCAGTATTTT.